This entry lists 30 T cell receptor beta chains sequenced from one sample in a study of cytomegalovirus exposure and HLA in healthy donors. TCRdb's table, derived via immunoSEQ multiplex PCR, lists solely in-frame clones and lacks some. This table holds under 150,000 clones, 91% found once. Sequenced sample: PBMCs. These receptors were obtained from a man aged 18 to 29 in good health and CMV-seronegative.

The chain uses TRBV5-1 and TRBJ2-5, with D hard to call. Germline values: CDR1 SGHRS, CDR2 YFSETQ. The V gene lost 0 bases and the J gene lost 1 base, with 7 bases spanning the gap. This CDR3 has 14 amino acids. The CDR3 reads CASSLEQVQETQYF. The CDR3 DNA sequence: TGCGCCAGCAGCTTGGAACAAGTCCAAGAGACCCAGTACTTC.

This clone appeared once. The chain carries TRBV6-7 and TRBJ1-2, with no clear D. TRBV6-7 counts as an open reading frame of uncertain function. V dropped 2 bases and J dropped 0 bases, with 19 bases sitting between them. The CDR3 length is 18 residues. CDR3 nucleotides: TGTGCCAGCAGTTACAATCCCAGTGTCCTTTCGACTAACTATGGCTACACCTTC. Protein: CASSYNPSVLSTNYGYTF.

The V and J genes are TRBV9 and TRBJ1-3, with D perhaps TRBD1 (6 bases). Trimming shortened V by 0 bases and J by 4 bases, and 8 bases separated the two germline ends. The CDR3 loop spans 14 amino acids. Germline loops: CDR1 SGDLS, CDR2 YYNGEE. In DNA, the CDR3 is TGTGCCAGCAGCGTAGGAACAGGGGGAAACACCATATATTTT. As protein: CASSVGTGGNTIYF.

The J gene is TRBJ2-1, the V gene TRBV7-2, with TRBD2 matching over 10 bases. The CDR3 sequence is 14 residues long. Trimming removed 5 bases from V and 5 bases from J; junction bases left unmatched: 3. Germline V CDR1 and CDR2: SGHTA, FQGNSA. This CDR3 reads CASSGTSVNNEQFF. For the CDR3, the DNA is TGTGCCAGCAGCGGGACTAGCGTAAACAATGAGCAGTTCTTC.

The table lists this clone with a few counts. This sequence joins TRBV18 and TRBJ1-5; D gene uncertain. This CDR3 comprises 13 residues. CDR1 and CDR2 (germline): KGHSH, LQKENI. Trimming took off 2 bases at V and 5 bases at J, with 7 bases between the two ends. The CDR3 DNA reads TGTGCCAGCTCACCAGGTGAGGATCAGCCCCAGCATTTT. As protein: CASSPGEDQPQHF.

The chain is built from TRBV6-1 and TRBJ1-1; D not certain. The CDR3 sequence is 12 residues long. Trimming took 0 bases from V and 10 from J, leaving 9 bases between them. Germline-derived CDR1 and CDR2 are MNHNS and SASEGT. The CDR3 sequence is CASSEAVARAFF. CDR3 DNA sequence: TGTGCCAGCAGTGAAGCGGTAGCCCGAGCTTTCTTT.

This chain joins TRBV5-1 and TRBJ2-7, with D perhaps TRBD1 (6 bases). Germline V gene sequence: CDR1 SGHRS, CDR2 YFSETQ. This CDR3 contains 13 residues. The V end lost 5 bases, the J end lost 6 bases, and 15 bases lay between the germline ends. Here the CDR3 DNA reads TGCGCCAGCAGACAACAGGGACCGGGCGAGCAGTACTTC. Translated: CASRQQGPGEQYF.

The rearrangement links TRBV9 to TRBJ2-2, with D tentatively TRBD2 (6 bases). The CDR3 is made up of 16 amino acids. Germline V gives CDR1 SGDLS, CDR2 YYNGEE. V was cut by 4 bases and J by 3 bases, with 16 bases left in between. CDR3 amino acids: CASSPFRGSDTGELFF. Written as DNA, the CDR3 is TGTGCCAGCAGCCCTTTTCGGGGGAGTGACACCGGGGAGCTGTTTTTT.

The rearrangement joins TRBV4-3 to TRBJ1-1; D gene ambiguous. CDR3 length: 13 amino acids. From germline, CDR1 is LGHNA and CDR2 YSLEER. The V gene lost 5 bases and the J gene lost 1 base, with 8 bases spanning the gap. The CDR3 DNA sequence: TGCGCCAGCAGCACCGACACGAACACTGAAGCTTTCTTT. This encodes CASSTDTNTEAFF.

The chain is built from TRBV9 and TRBJ1-3, with D hard to call. CDR3 length: 14 amino acids. The germline V gene encodes CDR1 SGDLS and CDR2 YYNGEE. V gave up 3 bases and J gave up 0 bases, with 7 bases separating them. The DNA of the CDR3 is TGTGCCAGCAGCGACGCGATCTCTGGAAACACCATATATTTT. Its translation: CASSDAISGNTIYF.

Only one count was recorded for this clone. The chain has TRBV11-2 and TRBJ1-4, with D possibly being TRBD1 (5 bases). Germline V lookup: CDR1 SGHAT, CDR2 FQNNGV. Trimming shortened V by 5 bases and J by 3 bases, and 16 bases separated the two germline ends. The CDR3 is made up of 16 amino acids. Written as DNA, the CDR3 is TGTGCCAGCAGCCAGGATGGAGGGGCGCCTAATGAAAAACTGTTTTTT. Translated: CASSQDGGAPNEKLFF.

This clone has only one observation. The chain is built from TRBV27 and TRBJ1-5; no clear D. CDR1 is MNHEY, CDR2 SMNVEV, per germline (reference sequence). The V gene lost 7 bases and the J gene lost 2 bases, with 9 bases spanning the gap. This CDR3 is 13 amino acids long. CDR3 sequence (DNA): TGTGCCAGCAAGCGGGGAGGCAATCAGCCCCAGCATTTT. Translation gives CASKRGGNQPQHF.

V usage is TRBV30 and J usage is TRBJ2-7; 7 bases are shared with TRBD1. There are 11 residues in the CDR3. The germline CDR1 and CDR2 sequences are GTSNPN and SVGIG (reference sequence). The V and J ends lost 5 bases and 7 bases, in that order; junction bases with no gene match: 5. The CDR3 coding sequence is TGTGCCTGGGTGACAGGGTTTGAGCAGTACTTC. This encodes CAWVTGFEQYF.

J is TRBJ2-1 and V is TRBV7-6; 7 positions agree with TRBD1. Germline CDR1 is SGHVS and CDR2 is FNYEAQ. The trim removed 5 bases at V and 4 bases at J, leaving 8 bases unmatched. The CDR3 contains 15 residues. In DNA form, the CDR3 reads TGTGCCAGCAGCCCTGGGGACAGAGGGTACAATGAGCAGTTCTTC. Its translation: CASSPGDRGYNEQFF.

This chain uses TRBV5-1 with TRBJ1-6; TRBD1 aligns across 8 bases. V lost 1 base, J lost 10 bases, and 7 bases stayed unmatched. Looked up from germline, CDR1 is SGHRS and CDR2 is YFSETQ. The CDR3 is 15 residues long. The CDR3 DNA is TGCGCCAGCAGCTTGCGGACAGGGTGGGTATCACCCCTCCACTTT. This codes for CASSLRTGWVSPLHF.

V gene TRBV7-9 combines with J gene TRBJ1-4; D uncertain. Trimming cost V 4 bases and J 5 bases, with 11 bases left between them. The germline CDR1 and CDR2 sequences are SEHNR and FQNEAQ (reference sequence). This CDR3 has 14 residues. This chain's CDR3 is CASSSQEINEKLFF. The CDR3 bases are TGTGCCAGCAGCTCCCAGGAAATAAATGAAAAACTGTTTTTT.

The chain carries TRBV5-8 and TRBJ1-5, with D perhaps TRBD1 (6 bases). V was pared by 0 bases and J by 4 bases, with 20 bases between. Germline values: CDR1 SGHTS, CDR2 YDEGEE. This CDR3 contains 18 residues. The CDR3 region has the DNA TGTGCCAGCAGCTTGGGGCCTGAGAGGGGGTTTGAGAATCAGCCCCAGCATTTT. It is translated as CASSLGPERGFENQPQHF.

The V gene is TRBV7-9, the J gene TRBJ2-5; 7 bases align to TRBD2. The CDR3 has 15 residues. Germline V gene lookup returns CDR1 SEHNR and CDR2 FQNEAQ (reference sequence). The ends lost 1 base at V and 5 bases at J; junction bases unmatched: 7. DNA for the CDR3: TGTGCCAGCAGCTTAGTATTAGCGGGTAGGGAGACCCAGTACTTC. This codes for CASSLVLAGRETQYF. Complete variable domain (other parts from reference TRBV7-9 and TRBJ2-5): DTGVSQNPRHKITKRGQNVTFRCDPISEHNRLYWYRQTLGQGPEFLTYFQNEAQLEKSRLLSDRFSAERPKGSFSTLEIQRTEQGDSAMYLCASSLVLAGRETQYFGPGTRLLVL.

The chain links TRBV28 to TRBJ1-2; 8 bases agree with TRBD1. Unmatched junction bases numbered 10, after V lost 6 bases and J lost 1 base. Germline-derived CDR1 and CDR2 are MDHEN and SYDVKM. CDR3 length: 16 amino acids. The CDR3 DNA is TGTGCCAGCAGACGCCCGGGACAGGACATTAACTATGGCTACACCTTC. Translation gives CASRRPGQDINYGYTF.

In nucleotides, the CDR3 is TGTGCCAGCAGCCGAGGACAAAACTATGGCTACACCTTC. This gives the protein CASSRGQNYGYTF. V is TRBV14 and J is TRBJ1-2, with D tentatively TRBD1 (5 bases). The V end lost 4 bases, the J end lost 2 bases, and 8 bases lay between the germline ends. This CDR3 has 13 residues. Germline-derived CDR1 and CDR2 are SGHDN and FVKESK. Complete variable domain (other parts from reference TRBV14 and TRBJ1-2): EAGVTQFPSHSVIEKGQTVTLRCDPISGHDNLYWYRRVMGKEIKFLLHFVKESKQDESGMPNNRFLAERTGGTYSTLKVQPAELEDSGVYFCASSRGQNYGYTFGSGTRLTVV.

This chain uses TRBV2 with TRBJ1-5, with D possibly being TRBD1 (5 bases). With 4 bases removed from V and 0 bases from J, the gap between germline ends came to 7 bases. Germline CDR1 reads SNHLY; CDR2 reads FYNNEI. The CDR3 is 14 residues long. CDR3 sequence: CASSVGGSNQPQHF. DNA for the CDR3: TGTGCCAGCAGTGTGGGGGGTAGCAATCAGCCCCAGCATTTT.

For the CDR3, the DNA is TGTGCCAGCCGCCTAGCGGGCCAAGAGACCCAGTACTTC. It codes for CASRLAGQETQYF. The chain has TRBV18 and TRBJ2-5; 8 nucleotides match TRBD2. The CDR3 contains 13 residues. The germline V gene has CDR1 KGHSH and CDR2 LQKENI. V lost 8 bases, J lost 1 base, and 3 bases stayed unmatched. Full variable domain (missing parts from reference TRBV18 and TRBJ2-5): NAGVMQNPRHLVRRRGQEARLRCSPMKGHSHVYWYRQLPEEGLKFMVYLQKENIIDESGMPKERFSAEFPKEGPSILRIQQVVRGDSAAYFCASRLAGQETQYFGPGTRLLVL.

This chain joins TRBV19 and TRBJ2-2; 7 bases match TRBD1. The length of the CDR3 is 15 residues. Trimming removed 2 bases from V and 2 bases from J; junction bases left unmatched: 2. Germline V gene sequence: CDR1 LNHDA, CDR2 SQIVND (reference sequence). CDR3 DNA sequence: TGTGCCAGTAGTATATTAGGGGGCAACACCGGGGAGCTGTTTTTT. This translates into CASSILGGNTGELFF.

The rearrangement joins TRBV11-3 to TRBJ1-3; D ambiguous. CDR1 SGHNT and CDR2 YENEEA come from the germline V gene. The CDR3 is made up of 12 amino acids. Deletions cut 4 bases from V and 2 bases from J, with 3 bases between. The CDR3 protein is CASSSPGNTIYF. The DNA for the CDR3 is TGTGCCAGCAGCTCTCCTGGAAACACCATATATTTT.

The chain uses TRBV9 and TRBJ2-3; tentative D call: TRBD2 (6 bases). This CDR3 spans 14 amino acids. V dropped 4 bases and J dropped 2 bases, with 11 bases sitting between them. Germline CDR1 is SGDLS and CDR2 is YYNGEE. The DNA of the CDR3 is TGTGCCAGCAGCCCGGGACTCCACACAGATACGCAGTATTTT. Translation: CASSPGLHTDTQYF.

V usage is TRBV5-5 and J usage is TRBJ1-1; D remains unclear. The length of the CDR3 is 12 residues. Trimming stripped 1 base from V and 8 bases from J, with 9 bases between. Germline assignment: CDR1 SGHKS and CDR2 YYEKEE (reference sequence). CDR3 in DNA: TGTGCCAGCAGCTTGTTACAGCAAGAAGCTTTCTTT. Residues: CASSLLQQEAFF. The complete variable domain, with remaining parts taken from reference TRBV5-5 and TRBJ1-1, reads DAGVTQSPTHLIKTRGQQVTLRCSPISGHKSVSWYQQVLGQGPQFIFQYYEKEERGRGNFPDRFSARQFPNYSSELNVNALLLGDSALYLCASSLLQQEAFFGQGTRLTVV.

CDR3 in amino acids: CASSLGRGVGTEAFF. The CDR3, as DNA: TGCGCCAGCAGCTTAGGCAGGGGGGTGGGCACTGAAGCTTTCTTT. The rearrangement uses TRBV5-1 and TRBJ1-1; 7 bases align to TRBD1. Per germline, CDR1 SGHRS and CDR2 YFSETQ. V shed 2 bases, J shed 4 bases, and the junction held 8 bases outside the gene matches. The CDR3 spans 15 residues.

This clone is a singleton in its sample. This rearrangement joins TRBV7-9 to TRBJ1-4, with unresolved D. The V gene lost 5 bases and the J gene lost 5 bases, with 15 bases spanning the gap. Germline V gives CDR1 SEHNR, CDR2 FQNEAQ (reference sequence). The CDR3 is 15 residues long. The CDR3 sequence is CASSPHPRRNEKLFF. In DNA, the CDR3 is TGTGCCAGCAGCCCACACCCCAGGAGGAATGAAAAACTGTTTTTT. The full variable domain, its missing parts supplied by reference TRBV7-9 and TRBJ1-4, is DTGVSQNPRHKITKRGQNVTFRCDPISEHNRLYWYRQTLGQGPEFLTYFQNEAQLEKSRLLSDRFSAERPKGSFSTLEIQRTEQGDSAMYLCASSPHPRRNEKLFFGSGTQLSVL.

V gene TRBV5-1 combines with J gene TRBJ1-1, with TRBD1 matching over 7 bases. V shed 4 bases and J 1 base; nucleotides not matched to a gene: 4. The CDR3 extends over 14 amino acids. Germline V CDR1 and CDR2: SGHRS, YFSETQ. For the CDR3, the DNA is TGCGCCAGCAGCCCCAGACAGGGGAACACTGAAGCTTTCTTT. Its translation is CASSPRQGNTEAFF.

This sequence joins TRBV6-5 and TRBJ2-5; 8 bases line up with TRBD2. CDR3 length: 15 residues. Looked up from germline, CDR1 is MNHEY and CDR2 is SVGAGI. V lost 2 bases and J lost 5; bases outside the gene matches: 7. CDR3 sequence: CASSYVAGGLETQYF. CDR3 in DNA: TGTGCCAGCAGTTACGTTGCGGGGGGCTTGGAGACCCAGTACTTC.